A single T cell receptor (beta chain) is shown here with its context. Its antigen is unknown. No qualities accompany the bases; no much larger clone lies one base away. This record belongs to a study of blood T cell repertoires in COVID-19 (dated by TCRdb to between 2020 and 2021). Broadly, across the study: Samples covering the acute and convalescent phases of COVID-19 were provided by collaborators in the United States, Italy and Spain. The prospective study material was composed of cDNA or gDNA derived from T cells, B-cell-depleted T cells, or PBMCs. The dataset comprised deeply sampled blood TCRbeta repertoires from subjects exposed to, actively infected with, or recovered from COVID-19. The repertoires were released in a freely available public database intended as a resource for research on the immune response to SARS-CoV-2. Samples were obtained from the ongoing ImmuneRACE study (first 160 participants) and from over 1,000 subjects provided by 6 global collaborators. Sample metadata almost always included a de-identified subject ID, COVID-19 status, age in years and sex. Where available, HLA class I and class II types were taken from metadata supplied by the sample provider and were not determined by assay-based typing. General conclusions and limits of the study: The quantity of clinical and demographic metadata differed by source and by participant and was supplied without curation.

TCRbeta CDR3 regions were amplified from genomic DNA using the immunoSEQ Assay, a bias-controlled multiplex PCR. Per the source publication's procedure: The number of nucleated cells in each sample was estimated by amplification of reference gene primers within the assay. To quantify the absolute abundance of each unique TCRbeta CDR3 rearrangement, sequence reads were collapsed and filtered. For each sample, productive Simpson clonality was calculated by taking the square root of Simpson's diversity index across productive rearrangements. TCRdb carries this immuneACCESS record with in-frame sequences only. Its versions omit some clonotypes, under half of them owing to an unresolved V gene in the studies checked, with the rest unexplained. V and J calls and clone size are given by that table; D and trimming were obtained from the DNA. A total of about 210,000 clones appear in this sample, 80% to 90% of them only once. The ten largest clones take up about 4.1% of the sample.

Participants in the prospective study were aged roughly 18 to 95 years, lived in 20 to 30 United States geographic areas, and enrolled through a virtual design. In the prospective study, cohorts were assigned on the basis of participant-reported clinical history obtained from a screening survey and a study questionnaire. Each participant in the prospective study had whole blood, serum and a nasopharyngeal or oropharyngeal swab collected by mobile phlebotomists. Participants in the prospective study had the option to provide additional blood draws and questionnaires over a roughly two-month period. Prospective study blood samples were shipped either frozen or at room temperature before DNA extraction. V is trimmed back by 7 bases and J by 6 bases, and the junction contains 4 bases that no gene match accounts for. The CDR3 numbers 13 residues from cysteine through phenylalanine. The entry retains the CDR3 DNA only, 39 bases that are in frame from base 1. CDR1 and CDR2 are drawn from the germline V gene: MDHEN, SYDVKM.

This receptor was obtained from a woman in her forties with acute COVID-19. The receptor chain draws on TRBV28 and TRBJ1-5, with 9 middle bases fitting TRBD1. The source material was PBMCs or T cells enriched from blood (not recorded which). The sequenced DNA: TGTGCCAGCACTCGGGACAGGGCTCAGCCCCAGCATTTT. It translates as CASTRDRAQPQHF.